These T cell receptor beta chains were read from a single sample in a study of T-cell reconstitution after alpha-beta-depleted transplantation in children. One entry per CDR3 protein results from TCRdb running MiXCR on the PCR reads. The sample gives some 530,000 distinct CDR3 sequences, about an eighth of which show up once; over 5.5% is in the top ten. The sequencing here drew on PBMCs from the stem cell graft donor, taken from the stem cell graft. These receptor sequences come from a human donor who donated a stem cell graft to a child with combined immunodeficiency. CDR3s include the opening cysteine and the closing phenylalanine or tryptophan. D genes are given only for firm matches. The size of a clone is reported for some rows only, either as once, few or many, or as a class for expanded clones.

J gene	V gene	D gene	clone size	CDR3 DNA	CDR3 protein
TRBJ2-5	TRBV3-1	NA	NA	TGTGCCAGCAGCCAAGACTCTGTCGTCTCCCAAGAGACCCAGTACTTC	CASSQDSVVSQETQYF
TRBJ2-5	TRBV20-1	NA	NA	TGCAGTGCGCGAGGGGGTGAAGAGACCCAGTACTTC	CSARGGEETQYF
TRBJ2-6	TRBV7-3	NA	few	TGTGCCAGCAGCGGGACTCTCGGGGCCAACGTCCTGACTTTC	CASSGTLGANVLTF
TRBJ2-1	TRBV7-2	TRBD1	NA	TGTGCCAGCAGCGCCACAGGGGCCGCCTACAATGAGCAGTTCTTC	CASSATGAAYNEQFF
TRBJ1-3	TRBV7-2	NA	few	TGTGCCAGCAGCTTAATGGTGGGGTCTGGAAACACCATATATTTT	CASSLMVGSGNTIYF
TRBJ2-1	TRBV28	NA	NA	TGTGCCAGCAGAGGCGCGGAGGGGCCCTTCAATGAGCAGTTCTTC	CASRGAEGPFNEQFF
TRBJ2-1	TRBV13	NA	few	TGTGCCAGCAGCTTAGACTCGTCGAGACAGTTTGTTTTATCTGAGCAGTTCTTC	CASSLDSSRQFVLSEQFF
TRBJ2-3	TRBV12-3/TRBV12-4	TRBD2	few	TGTGCCAGCAGTTTAGCAGGACTAGCGGGGCCCACAGATACGCAGTATTTT	CASSLAGLAGPTDTQYF
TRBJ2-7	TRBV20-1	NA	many	TGCAGTGCTACTCCCGCCGAGGGGAGCTACGAGCAGTACTTC	CSATPAEGSYEQYF
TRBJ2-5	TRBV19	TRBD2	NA	TGTGCCAGTAGTATAGATGGGGCTAGCGGACTTCAAGAGACCCAGTACTTC	CASSIDGASGLQETQYF
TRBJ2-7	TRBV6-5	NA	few	TGTGCCAGCAGTTACTCTTTGGCGGCAGCTAGCGTACTGTACTTC	CASSYSLAAASVLYF
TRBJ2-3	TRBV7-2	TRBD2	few	TGTGCCAGCAGCGCTCAGAGCGGGGACACAGATACGCAGTATTTT	CASSAQSGDTDTQYF
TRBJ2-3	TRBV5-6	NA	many	TGTGCCAGCAGCTTGACTCCGGACACGCGCACAGATACGCAGTATTTT	CASSLTPDTRTDTQYF
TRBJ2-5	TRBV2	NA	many	TGTGCCAGCAGTGAAGGCGGGACCTTCGGGGAAGAGACCCAGTACTTC	CASSEGGTFGEETQYF
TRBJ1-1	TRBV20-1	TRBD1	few	TGCAGTGCTACAAAAACCGTCGGGACAGGGGGCGTTTGGAACACTGAAGCTTTCTTT	CSATKTVGTGGVWNTEAFF
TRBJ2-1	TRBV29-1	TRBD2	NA	TGCAGCGTCTCCAAAGTAGCGGGAAGGGAGCAATTCAATGAGCAGTTCTTC	CSVSKVAGREQFNEQFF
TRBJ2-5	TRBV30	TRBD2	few	TGTGCCTGGGGGACTAGCCAAGAGACCCAGTACTTC	CAWGTSQETQYF
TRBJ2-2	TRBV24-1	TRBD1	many	TGTGCCACCAGTGACCGGGACAGGAACACCGGGGAGCTGTTTTTT	CATSDRDRNTGELFF
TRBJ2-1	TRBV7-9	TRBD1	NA	TGTGCCAGCAGCTTAGTTCAGGGGGCGAGTGAGCAGTTCTTC	CASSLVQGASEQFF
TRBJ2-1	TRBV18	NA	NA	TGTGCCAGCTCACCACCGAACCGGGACTTAATGAACAATGAGCAGTTCTTC	CASSPPNRDLMNNEQFF
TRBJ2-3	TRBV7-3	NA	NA	TGTGCCAGCAGCTTAGGCCGGGCAGGGAGCACAGATACGCAGTATTTT	CASSLGRAGSTDTQYF
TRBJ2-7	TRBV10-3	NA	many	TGTGCCATCAGTGATAACCCGAGCTCCTACGAGCAGTACTTC	CAISDNPSSYEQYF
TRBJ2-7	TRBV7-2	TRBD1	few	TGTGCCAGCAGCTGGGGATGGGGGACAGGCCTTTCCTACGAGCAGTACTTC	CASSWGWGTGLSYEQYF
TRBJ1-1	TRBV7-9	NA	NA	TGTGCCAGCAGCGCCGGGAACGTGAACACTGAAGCTTTCTTT	CASSAGNVNTEAFF
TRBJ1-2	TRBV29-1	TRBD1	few	TGCAGCGTCCGGACAGGGAGGTTGAATGGCTACACCTTC	CSVRTGRLNGYTF
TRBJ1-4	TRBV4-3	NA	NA	TGCGCCAGCAGCCAAGTTGGCAGGGCAAAGGAAAAACTGTTTTTT	CASSQVGRAKEKLFF
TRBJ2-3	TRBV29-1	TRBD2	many	TGCAGCGTTAGTAGCGGGGTGGCAGATACGCAGTATTTT	CSVSSGVADTQYF
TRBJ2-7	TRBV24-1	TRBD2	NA	TGTGCCACCAGTGATGGTGAAGCGGGAGCGCACGAGCAGTACTTC	CATSDGEAGAHEQYF
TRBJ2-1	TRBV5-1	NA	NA	TGCGCCAGCAGTGGGCCCGCAGAGCAGTTCTTC	CASSGPAEQFF
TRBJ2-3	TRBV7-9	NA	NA	TGTGCCAGCAGCTTATATCAGTCCCCAGGCACAGATACGCAGTATTTT	CASSLYQSPGTDTQYF
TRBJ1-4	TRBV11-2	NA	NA	TGTGCCAGCAGCTTAGCCCCGACTACTCCGGAGGAAAAACTGTTTTTT	CASSLAPTTPEEKLFF
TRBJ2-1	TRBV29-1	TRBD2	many	TGCAGCGTCCAGCGGGGGGGCCGGAATGAGCAGTTCTTC	CSVQRGGRNEQFF
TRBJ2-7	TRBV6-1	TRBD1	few	TGTGCCAGCAGCCCTATACAGGGGTCCGCGTACGAGCAGTACTTC	CASSPIQGSAYEQYF
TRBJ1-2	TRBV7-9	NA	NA	TGTGCCAGCAGACCAGGGAACTATGGCTACACCTTC	CASRPGNYGYTF
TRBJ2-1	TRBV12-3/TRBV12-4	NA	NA	TGTGCCAGCAGCCTACACCAATCCTCTCACAATGAGCAGTTCTTC	CASSLHQSSHNEQFF
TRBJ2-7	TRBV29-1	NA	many	TGCAGCGTTGCCCTATTGACAGGAAAGGAGCAGTACTTC	CSVALLTGKEQYF
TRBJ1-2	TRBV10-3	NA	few	TGTGCCACCCTCCCGGGCCCTTTAATATATGGCTACACCTTC	CATLPGPLIYGYTF
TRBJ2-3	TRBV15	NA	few	TGTGCCACCAGCAGAGATTTTGGGCCAGTGTCAGATACGCAGTATTTT	CATSRDFGPVSDTQYF
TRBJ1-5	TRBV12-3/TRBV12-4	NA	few	TGTGCCAGCAGTTCGGACAGTCAGCCCCAGCATTTT	CASSSDSQPQHF
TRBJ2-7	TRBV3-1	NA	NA	TGTGCCAGCAGCCAAGATGTCCTAGTGCCATCGAGCTCCTACGAGCAGTACTTC	CASSQDVLVPSSSYEQYF
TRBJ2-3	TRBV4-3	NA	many	TGCGCCAGCAGCCAAGGGGGGGGCGCCACAGATACGCAGTATTTT	CASSQGGGATDTQYF
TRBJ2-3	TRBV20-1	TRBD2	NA	TGCAGGGCTAGTCCGCTGTTGAGCGGGGAGTTTACTAGCACAGATACGCAGTATTTT	CRASPLLSGEFTSTDTQYF
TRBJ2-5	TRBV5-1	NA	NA	TGCGCCAGCAGCTTGGCCTCGTCTCAAGAGACCCAGTACTTC	CASSLASSQETQYF
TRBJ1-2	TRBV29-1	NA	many	TGCAGCGGCATAACAGGGATTGATGGCTACACCTTC	CSGITGIDGYTF
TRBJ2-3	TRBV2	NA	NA	TGTGCCAGCAACCTCGCGCCGGGGACAGATACGCAGTATTTT	CASNLAPGTDTQYF
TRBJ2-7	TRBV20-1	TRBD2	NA	TGCAGTGCTAGAGGACCTAGCGGGAGCTTTTACGAGCAGTACTTC	CSARGPSGSFYEQYF
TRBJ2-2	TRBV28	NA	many	TGTGCCAGCAGTCCCAGGGGTGGTGGCACCGGGGAGCTGTTTTTT	CASSPRGGGTGELFF
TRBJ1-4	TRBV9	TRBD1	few	TGTGCCAGCAGCGTGGGACAGGGCTTGATTGAAAAACTGTTTTTT	CASSVGQGLIEKLFF
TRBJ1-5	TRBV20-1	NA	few	TGCAGTGCCCCTCGGGGGGCTTCGGAGCCCCAGCATTTT	CSAPRGASEPQHF
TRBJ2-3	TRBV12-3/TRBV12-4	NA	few	TGTGCCAGCAGCAGGACTCTCCTCACAGATACGCAGTATTTT	CASSRTLLTDTQYF
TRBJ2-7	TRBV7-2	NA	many	TGTGCCAGCAGCCCTAACCCTAACAGGGTTTCCTACGAGCAGTACTTC	CASSPNPNRVSYEQYF
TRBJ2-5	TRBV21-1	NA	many	TGTGCCAGCAGCAACCCCGAGACCCAGTACTTC	CASSNPETQYF
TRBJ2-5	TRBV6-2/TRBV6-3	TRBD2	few	TGTGCCAGCAGAATAGCGGGGGGGCGAGGAGAGACCCAGTACTTC	CASRIAGGRGETQYF
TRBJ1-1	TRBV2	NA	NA	TGTGCCAGCAGTGAAGCGCGGGGCAGTCTGACTGAAGCTTTCTTT	CASSEARGSLTEAFF
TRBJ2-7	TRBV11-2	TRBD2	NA	TGTGCCAGCACCTTTGGGACTAGCGGATCCTACGAGCAGTACTTC	CASTFGTSGSYEQYF
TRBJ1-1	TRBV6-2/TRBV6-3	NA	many	TGTGCCAGCAGTCAGGACAGCTCGACGAGGACTGAAGCTTTCTTT	CASSQDSSTRTEAFF
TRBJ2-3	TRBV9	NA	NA	TGTGCCAGCAGCGTAGTAGGGGGTGGAACAAATACGCAGTATTTT	CASSVVGGGTNTQYF
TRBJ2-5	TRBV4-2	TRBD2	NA	TGTGCCAGCAGCCATCCGACCGGGGGGCAAGAGACCCAGTACTTC	CASSHPTGGQETQYF
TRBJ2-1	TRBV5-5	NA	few	TGTGCCAGCAGCACGGACCCATACAATGAGCAGTTCTTC	CASSTDPYNEQFF
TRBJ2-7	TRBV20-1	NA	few	TGCAGTGCTAGTTGGCAAACCGAATTATCCTACGAGCAGTACTTC	CSASWQTELSYEQYF